This entry concerns a single TCR beta chain. This CDR3 is built from 13 residues. Germline assignment: CDR1 SQVTM and CDR2 ANQGSEA. V lost 4 bases and J lost 7, with 13 bases in between. The data derive from a study of human T cells and chemical hapten exposure. Sample time point: patch test 3, about 24 weeks after DPC sensitization. As for treatment: therapeutic diphenylcyclopropenone sensitization with weekly scalp DPC. What the library attached to individual cDNA molecules were unique molecular identifiers. From the RACE reads, TCRdb called clonotypes with MiXCR, one entry per CDR3 protein. The repertoire has over 70,000 distinct CDR3 sequences, about 11% of them found once; the top ten carry 1% to 1.2%.

The TCR originated in a woman in her thirties with alopecia areata. Some clones in this sample may be carry-over from other donors' samples. The sequences come from whole blood, collected in connection with sensitization to the hapten diphenylcyclopropenone (DPC). The chain combines TRBV29-1 with TRBJ1-4; perhaps TRBD1 as D (6 bases). CDR3: CSVAHRDGEKLFF. In nucleotides, the CDR3 is TGCAGCGTTGCGCACAGGGATGGTGAAAAACTGTTTTTT.